This T cell receptor (beta chain) was found in a study of PD-1 blockade in classical Hodgkin lymphoma (dated by TCRdb to the early 2020s). About the full investigation: Nivolumab dosing was 3 mg/kg intravenously every 2 weeks, continuing until either disease progression or unacceptable toxicity. The study used TCR beta sequencing and CyTOF to define a peripheral blood immune signature of response to PD-1 blockade in classical Hodgkin lymphoma. What the authors observed across the whole study: By C4D1, a significant rise was seen in CD4+ TCR diversity but not in CD8+ TCR diversity (p=0.0027 vs p=0.16), and the rise was most apparent among complete responders (p=0.02). The study was restricted to a single clinical trial cohort, and the causes of repertoire differences, possibly disease activity or prior therapy, were left undefined. Lower diversity was observed in patients in whom nivolumab was started less than 1 year after ASCT, and these patients were excluded from later analyses so that confounding by immune reconstitution would be avoided. Baseline TCR diversity was reported to be lower in newly diagnosed patients than in healthy donors, and even lower in relapsed/refractory patients. Trial patients with a complete response had baseline diversity similar to that of newly diagnosed patients, while partial responders and progressors had significantly lower diversity.

The Qiagen DNeasy kit was used to extract genomic DNA from unsorted PBMCs and from the negatively selected CD4+ and CD8+ fractions. TCR beta CDR3 regions were subjected to amplification by immunoSEQ multiplex PCR with primers that anneal to V and J segments. Amplification bias was minimized using a synthetic immune receptor repertoire, and residual bias was removed computationally after sequencing. The authors' analysis ran thus. Custom Python scripts were used to quantify repertoire diversity as the Shannon entropy index. Unsorted, CD4+ and CD8+ repertoires were analyzed separately, except in combined analyses where CD4+ and CD8+ sequences were merged in silico. A clone was considered expanded if an increase in frequency of at least 2-fold after treatment relative to C1D1 was found, and a pseudocount of 0.5 was applied to clones undetected at baseline. Clones with 0 or 1 copy at C1D1 were classified as singleton clones, and clones with 2 or more copies were classified as non-singleton clones. Clones expanded in unsorted samples were annotated as CD4+, CD8+ or unknown by matching protein sequences in sorted samples from the same patient. Wilcoxon tests on paired samples were used to test diversity changes from C1D1 to C4D1. TCRdb stores this immuneACCESS table with in-frame sequences only. Part of the clones is absent; in the studies checked, under half of the shortfall reflects unresolved V genes, and no reason is known for the rest. V and J calls plus clone size are reproduced from that table; the DNA served to infer D and trimming. A total of some 100,000 clones appear in this sample, 90% to 95% of them only once. The ten largest clones take up 2% of the sample.

The CDR3, from cysteine to phenylalanine, totals 14 residues. The retained sequence is limited to the CDR3, 42 bases, with the frame set at the first base. Sequences SGHAT (CDR1) and FQDESV (CDR2) are obtained from the germline V gene (reference sequence). V loses 4 bases, J loses 1 base, and the germline ends lie 10 bases apart. As regards this clone: Its target antigen remains unknown. Per-base quality was not reported, and no clone a single base away is much larger than it.

In the paper's terms, the time point label means: cycle 4 day 1 (C4D1), after six to seven weeks of nivolumab. Relapse after autologous stem cell transplantation had occurred in all trial patients, and cohorts A, B and C were distinguished by prior brentuximab vedotin exposure. The trial cohort was composed of around 60 patients with relapsed/refractory classical Hodgkin lymphoma, for whom complete response, partial response or progressive disease was recorded as best overall response. Single-agent nivolumab was administered to trial patients in the multi-cohort phase II CheckMate 205 trial. An independent review committee assessed best overall response using the 2007 International Working Group response criteria. PBMCs from the trial were collected at three points: immediately before nivolumab initiation (C1D1), and during therapy at cycle 2 day 1 and cycle 4 day 1. After peripheral blood was drawn into 8 mL Vacutainer Cell Preparation Tubes, PBMCs were isolated by centrifugation and then cryopreserved.

This receptor chain uses TRBV11-1 and TRBJ1-2, and TRBD1 may be the D gene, going by 5 matching bases. The sequence was collected from a human donor with classical Hodgkin lymphoma. Sequencing used peripheral blood mononuclear cells (PBMCs), obtained before the fourth cycle of nivolumab. The DNA sequence is TGTGCCAGCAGCTCCGGGACGGTTAACTATGGCTACACCTTC. It specifies CASSSGTVNYGYTF. Joined to the reference TRBV11-1 and TRBJ1-2 proteins, this CDR3 gives the full variable domain: EAEVAQSPRYKITEKSQAVAFWCDPISGHATLYWYRQILGQGPELLVQFQDESVVDDSQLPKDRFSAERLKGVDSTLKIQPAELGDSAMYLCASSSGTVNYGYTFGSGTRLTVV.